This T cell receptor (beta chain) was sequenced during a study of blood T cell repertoires in COVID-19. At the level of the study: Samples of COVID-19 (acute and convalescent) were obtained from the United States, Italy and Spain. T cells, B-cell-depleted T cells, or PBMCs provided the cDNA or gDNA that served as material.

The table lists this clone with a count of one. Method: immunoSEQ multiplex PCR; TCRdb's copy keeps in-frame clones and lacks some. The sample carries some 300,000 clones, just under 90% recorded once. Seattle-derived patients entered the study during active infection and were followed longitudinally. This CDR3 contains 18 residues. The V segment lost 0 bases and the J segment 0 bases; nucleotides outside the gene matches: 11. Per the germline V gene, CDR1 is GTSNPN and CDR2 is SVGIG (reference sequence). The chain combines TRBV30 with TRBJ1-5; TRBD1 matches 7 bases. Sequencing was carried out using peripheral blood. This clonotype was sampled from a woman aged 45 to 65 with COVID-19, enrolled during active disease. CDR3 residues: CAWSVQGTSFFSNQPQHF. The CDR3 nucleotides read TGTGCCTGGAGTGTACAGGGGACCTCGTTTTTTAGCAATCAGCCCCAGCATTTT.